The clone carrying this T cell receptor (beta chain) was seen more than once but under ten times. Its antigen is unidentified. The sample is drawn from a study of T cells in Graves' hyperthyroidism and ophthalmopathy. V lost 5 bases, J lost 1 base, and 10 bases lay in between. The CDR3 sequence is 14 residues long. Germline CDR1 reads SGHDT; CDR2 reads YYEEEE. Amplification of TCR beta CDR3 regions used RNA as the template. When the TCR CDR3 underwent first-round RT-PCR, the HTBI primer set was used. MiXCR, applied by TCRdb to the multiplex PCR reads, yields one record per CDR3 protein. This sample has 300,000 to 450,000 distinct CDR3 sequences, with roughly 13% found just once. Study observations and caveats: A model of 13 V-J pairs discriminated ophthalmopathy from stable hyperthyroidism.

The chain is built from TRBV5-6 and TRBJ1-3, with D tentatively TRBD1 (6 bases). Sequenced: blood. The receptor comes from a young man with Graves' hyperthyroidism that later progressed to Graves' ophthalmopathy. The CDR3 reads CASRVTGSGNTIYF. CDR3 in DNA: TGTGCCAGCAGGGTGACAGGTTCTGGAAACACCATATATTTT.